This entry is about one TCR beta chain. As yet, its antigen is unknown. The TCR beta cDNA libraries contained unique molecular identifiers. A single record per CDR3 protein comes from TCRdb applying MiXCR to the PCR reads. The sample lists 750,000 to 950,000 distinct CDR3 sequences; roughly 50% were seen once. This entry is derived from a study of post-analysis software for immune sequencing data. General study points: A few TRBV segments occurring more often in patients than controls included TRBV5-6, TRBV5-1 and TRBV20-1. Strong co-clustering by F measure linked samples that shared a preparation batch. Patients with multiple sclerosis recorded significantly lower normalized Chao1 diversity than controls, the study found.

CDR1 and CDR2 from the germline V gene are SGHDT and YYEEEE. The V end lost 0 bases, the J end lost 4 bases, and 11 bases lay between the germline ends. CDR3 length equals 15 residues. The TCR originated in a girl between 5 and 17 years old with multiple sclerosis. The source material was blood. The chain recombines TRBV5-6 with TRBJ1-5; D gene uncertain. CDR3 in amino acids: CASSLGLAANQPQHF. The CDR3, as DNA: TGTGCCAGCAGCTTGGGGTTGGCGGCGAATCAGCCCCAGCATTTT. Based on the CDR3 plus reference TRBV5-6 and TRBJ1-5, the full variable domain is DAGVTQSPTHLIKTRGQQVTLRCSPKSGHDTVSWYQQALGQGPQFIFQYYEEEERQRGNFPDRFSGHQFPNYSSELNVNALLLGDSALYLCASSLGLAANQPQHFGDGTRLSIL.